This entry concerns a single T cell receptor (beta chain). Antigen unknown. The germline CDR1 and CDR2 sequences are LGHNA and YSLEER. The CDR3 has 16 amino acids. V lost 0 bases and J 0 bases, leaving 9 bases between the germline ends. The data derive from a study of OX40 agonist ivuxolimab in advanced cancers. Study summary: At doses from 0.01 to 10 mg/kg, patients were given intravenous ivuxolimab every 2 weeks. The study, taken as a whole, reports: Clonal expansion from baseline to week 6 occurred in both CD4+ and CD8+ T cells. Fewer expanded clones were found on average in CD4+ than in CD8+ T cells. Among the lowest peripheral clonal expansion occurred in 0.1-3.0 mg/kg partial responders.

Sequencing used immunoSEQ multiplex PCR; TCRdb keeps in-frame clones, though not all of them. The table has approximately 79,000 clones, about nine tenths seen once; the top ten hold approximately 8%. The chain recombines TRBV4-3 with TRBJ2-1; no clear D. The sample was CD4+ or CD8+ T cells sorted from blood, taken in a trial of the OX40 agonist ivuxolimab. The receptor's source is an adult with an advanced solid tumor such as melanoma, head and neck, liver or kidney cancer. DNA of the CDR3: TGCGCCAGCAGCCAAGATGCGGCTAGCTCCTACAATGAGCAGTTCTTC. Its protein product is CASSQDAASSYNEQFF.